The 15 T cell receptor beta chains below all came from one sample that was sequenced in a study of blood T cell repertoires in COVID-19. Some clones are missing from TCRdb's copy, which holds only in-frame ones; the method was immunoSEQ multiplex PCR. The sample yields fewer than 200,000 clones, almost 80% seen once. The specimen sequenced was peripheral blood. The receptors shown here come from a woman aged 70 to 79 with acute or convalescent COVID-19.

The chain has TRBV2 and TRBJ1-1, with TRBD1 as a possible D gene (5 bases). The CDR3 has 16 amino acids. Germline CDR1 SNHLY, CDR2 FYNNEI. V dropped 2 bases and J dropped 4 bases, with 17 bases sitting between them. In DNA, the CDR3 is TGTGCCAGCAGTGAATTTGGGGGGGTCTCAGCCACTGAAGCTTTCTTT. Its translation: CASSEFGGVSATEAFF. Supplemented by reference TRBV2 and TRBJ1-1, the full variable domain reads EPEVTQTPSHQVTQMGQEVILRCVPISNHLYFYWYRQILGQKVEFLVSFYNNEISEKSEIFDDQFSVERPDGSNFTLKIRSTKLEDSAMYFCASSEFGGVSATEAFFGQGTRLTVV.

This chain joins TRBV7-2 and TRBJ2-3; 15 bases fit TRBD2. This CDR3 is built from 17 residues. In germline, CDR1 is SGHTA, CDR2 FQGNSA. V lost 5 bases to trimming and J lost 4 bases; unmatched junction nucleotides: 7. The DNA for the CDR3 is TGTGCCAGCAGCGCCGGACTAGCGGGAGGGAGGGCAGATACGCAGTATTTT. This gives the protein CASSAGLAGGRADTQYF.

The V and J genes are TRBV3-1 (or the pseudogene TRBV3-2) and TRBJ2-5; 10 bases align to TRBD1. J lost 5 bases, V lost 2 bases, and 5 bases had no gene match. This CDR3 has 15 residues. Germline CDR1 is LGHDT and CDR2 is YNNKEL (reference sequence). CDR3 amino acids: CASSQQGQGSETQYF. The CDR3 DNA reads TGTGCCAGCAGCCAACAGGGACAGGGGTCGGAGACCCAGTACTTC.

The gene calls are TRBV13 and TRBJ1-1; D uncertain. V was cut by 5 bases and J by 4 bases, with 11 bases left in between. Germline CDR1 PRHDT, CDR2 FYEKMQ (reference sequence). CDR3 length: 13 amino acids. CDR3 in amino acids: CASSVLTGTEAFF. In DNA, the CDR3 is TGTGCCAGCAGCGTCTTGACTGGCACTGAAGCTTTCTTT.

The V and J genes are TRBV30 and TRBJ1-2; 8 bases fit TRBD1. Germline-derived CDR1 and CDR2 are GTSNPN and SVGIG (reference sequence). This CDR3 region has 15 residues. V shed 1 base, J shed 4 bases, and the junction held 8 bases outside the gene matches. CDR3 coding DNA: TGTGCCTGGAGTGAACTCAGGGGGCGGATCTATGGCTACACCTTC. Its translation is CAWSELRGRIYGYTF.

The V gene is TRBV19, the J gene TRBJ1-5; 7 nucleotides agree with TRBD1. With 1 base clipped from V and 6 bases from J, the junction kept 9 bases outside the gene matches. CDR3 length: 16 amino acids. The germline V gene has CDR1 LNHDA and CDR2 SQIVND (reference sequence). The CDR3 reads CASSIVAGGEGQPQHF. CDR3 in DNA: TGTGCCAGTAGTATAGTCGCAGGGGGTGAGGGTCAGCCCCAGCATTTT.

This chain uses TRBV5-1 with TRBJ2-1; 7 nucleotides agree with TRBD1. Trimming took 4 bases from V and 6 from J; bases not matched to a gene: 13. CDR1 is SGHRS, CDR2 YFSETQ, per germline. The CDR3 is made up of 16 amino acids. CDR3 residues: CASSGRDRVVGNEQFF. DNA for the CDR3: TGCGCCAGCAGCGGCCGCGACAGGGTGGTTGGCAATGAGCAGTTCTTC.

The rearrangement joins TRBV3-1 (or the pseudogene TRBV3-2) to TRBJ1-4, with 7 bases fitting TRBD1. The CDR3 extends over 17 amino acids. The germline CDR1 and CDR2 sequences are LGHDT and YNNKEL (reference sequence). V gave up 1 base and J gave up 3 bases; unmatched junction bases: 8. The CDR3 DNA follows: TGTGCCAGCAGCCAAGTTTTTAGTCAGGGGGCTAATGAAAAACTGTTTTTT. Protein: CASSQVFSQGANEKLFF.

This sequence joins TRBV21-1 and TRBJ2-1; the D segment call TRBD1 is taken from the table without a DNA check. TRBV21-1 is classified as a pseudogene. There are 15 residues in the CDR3. Here the CDR3 reads CASSSRDRENNEQFF. DNA for the CDR3: TGTGCCAGCAGCTCCCGGGACAGGGAAAACAATGAGCAGTTCTTC.

The rearrangement uses TRBV7-2 and TRBJ1-3; possible D gene TRBD1, 6 bases. CDR1 is SGHTA, CDR2 FQGNSA, per germline. The CDR3 extends over 19 amino acids. Trimming left V 8 bases short and J 0 bases short, with 26 bases between. In DNA form, the CDR3 reads TGTGCCAGCCGTCCGGATGGGACACCTACCTTTACCTCTGGAAACACCATATATTTT. Residues: CASRPDGTPTFTSGNTIYF.

The chain combines TRBV7-3 with TRBJ2-3; 7 bases are shared with TRBD2. Losses at the gene ends were 2 bases for V and 2 bases for J; bases not matched to a gene: 4. The length of the CDR3 is 15 residues. CDR1 is SGHTA, CDR2 FQGTGA, per germline. The CDR3 DNA follows: TGTGCCAGCAGCTTATGGGGGGGATTCACAGATACGCAGTATTTT. It specifies CASSLWGGFTDTQYF.

This clone was observed once. The V and J genes are TRBV19 and TRBJ2-3, with 13 bases matching TRBD2. In germline, CDR1 is LNHDA, CDR2 SQIVND (reference sequence). The CDR3 spans 16 residues. The J segment lost 7 bases and the V segment lost 5 bases, leaving 9 bases of the junction unmatched. The CDR3 here is CASSLTSGRAINTQYF. The CDR3 coding sequence is TGTGCCAGTAGTCTTACTAGCGGGAGGGCCATTAATACGCAGTATTTT.

V is TRBV6-5 and J is TRBJ1-1; D is uncertain. V gave up 5 bases and J gave up 3 bases, with 10 bases separating them. CDR3 length: 13 residues. Germline CDR1 and CDR2: MNHEY and SVGAGI. This CDR3 reads CASSPRGDTEAFF. CDR3 nucleotide sequence: TGTGCCAGCAGTCCGCGGGGAGACACTGAAGCTTTCTTT.

The chain couples TRBV19 to TRBJ2-3; a possible D gene is TRBD2 (5 bases). V lost 5 bases to trimming and J lost 5 bases, with 11 bases between them. The V gene's germline CDR1 is LNHDA and CDR2 SQIVND (reference sequence). The CDR3 contains 13 residues. The DNA for the CDR3 is TGTGCCAGTAGTGCGAGTCGGGGAGATACGCAGTATTTT. Encoded protein: CASSASRGDTQYF. Complete variable domain (other parts from reference TRBV19 and TRBJ2-3): DGGITQSPKYLFRKEGQNVTLSCEQNLNHDAMYWYRQDPGQGLRLIYYSQIVNDFQKGDIAEGYSVSREKKESFPLTVTSAQKNPTAFYLCASSASRGDTQYFGPGTRLTVL.

The chain carries TRBV18 and TRBJ2-7; 7 bases agree with TRBD1. The length of the CDR3 is 14 residues. Germline V lookup: CDR1 KGHSH, CDR2 LQKENI. V was clipped by 3 bases and J by 3 bases; unmatched bases: 5. CDR3 coding DNA: TGTGCCAGCTCACCGGGGCAGGGGGTCTACGAGCAGTACTTC. The encoded protein is CASSPGQGVYEQYF.